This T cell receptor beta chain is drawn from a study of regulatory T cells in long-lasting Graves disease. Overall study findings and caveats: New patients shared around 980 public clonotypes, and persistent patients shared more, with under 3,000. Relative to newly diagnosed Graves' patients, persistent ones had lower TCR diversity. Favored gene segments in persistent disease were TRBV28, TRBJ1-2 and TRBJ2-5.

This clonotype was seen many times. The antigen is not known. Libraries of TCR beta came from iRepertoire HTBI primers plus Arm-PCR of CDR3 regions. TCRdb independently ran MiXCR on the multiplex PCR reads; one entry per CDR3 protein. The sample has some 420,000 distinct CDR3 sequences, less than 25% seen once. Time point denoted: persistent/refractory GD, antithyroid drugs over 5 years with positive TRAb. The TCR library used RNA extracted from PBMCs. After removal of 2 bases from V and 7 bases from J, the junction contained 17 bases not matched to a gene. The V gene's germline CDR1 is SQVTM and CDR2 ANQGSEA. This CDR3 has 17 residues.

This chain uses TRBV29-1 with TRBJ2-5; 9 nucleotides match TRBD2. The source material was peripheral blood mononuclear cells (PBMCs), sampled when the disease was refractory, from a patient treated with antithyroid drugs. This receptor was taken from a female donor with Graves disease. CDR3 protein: CSVESRREGRRKVTQYF. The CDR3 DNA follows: TGCAGCGTTGAAAGTCGGCGGGAGGGCCGTAGGAAAGTGACCCAGTACTTC.